A selection of T cell receptor beta chains follows, all from one sample in a study of cytomegalovirus exposure and HLA in healthy donors. Clones were sequenced by immunoSEQ multiplex PCR, and TCRdb holds only the in-frame ones, with some missing. This table holds 100,000 to 150,000 clones, 60% to 85% found once. The source material was PBMCs. The receptors here all came from a man aged 25 to 40 in good health and CMV-seronegative. Each CDR3 is given with its conserved first and last residue. A D gene is named only where the DNA matches it firmly. The listing skips clone size in some rows; elsewhere it reads once, few, many or a size class.

d_call,v_call,clone_size,j_call,cdr3_aa,cdr3_nt
.,TRBV2,.,TRBJ2-7,CASREEIGYEQYF,TGTGCCAGCAGGGAAGAGATCGGCTACGAGCAGTACTTC
.,TRBV25-1,.,TRBJ1-1,CASSEYSYTEAFF,TGTGCCAGCAGTGAATATAGCTACACTGAAGCTTTCTTT
TRBD2,TRBV30,.,TRBJ2-1,CAWSVLWLAGVFNEQFF,TGTGCCTGGAGTGTACTTTGGCTAGCGGGAGTTTTCAATGAGCAGTTCTTC
.,TRBV6-5,few,TRBJ1-6,CASSYDSSIIRALHF,TGTGCCAGCAGTTACGACAGCTCTATAATTCGAGCCCTCCACTTT
TRBD1,TRBV10-3,.,TRBJ1-1,CAISGGLGTGEAFF,TGTGCCATCAGTGGAGGATTGGGGACAGGTGAAGCTTTCTTT
.,TRBV10-2,.,TRBJ1-4,CTSSEWRVTATNEKLFF,TGCACCAGCAGTGAGTGGCGGGTAACTGCAACTAATGAAAAACTGTTTTTT
TRBD1,TRBV5-6,once,TRBJ2-2,CASSLDRGAGELFF,TGTGCCAGCAGCTTGGACAGGGGAGCCGGGGAGCTGTTTTTT
.,TRBV2,.,TRBJ2-3,CASTSTDTQYF,TGTGCCAGCACGAGCACAGATACGCAGTATTTT
TRBD1,TRBV5-1,.,TRBJ1-2,CASSAGTGDGYTF,TGCGCCAGCAGTGCCGGGACAGGGGATGGCTACACCTTC
.,TRBV4-3,few,TRBJ2-7,CASSQAGGEQYF,TGCGCCAGCAGCCAAGCTGGAGGCGAGCAGTACTTC
TRBD2,TRBV29-1,.,TRBJ2-3,CSGLAGGLADTQYF,TGCAGCGGACTAGCGGGAGGGTTGGCAGATACGCAGTATTTT
TRBD1,TRBV27,few,TRBJ2-7,CASSHTGVFYEQYF,TGTGCCAGCAGTCACACAGGGGTCTTCTACGAGCAGTACTTC
TRBD2,TRBV9,.,TRBJ2-3,CASSVAIRTSGTDTQYF,TGTGCCAGCAGCGTAGCGATTAGGACTAGCGGCACAGATACGCAGTATTTT
TRBD2,TRBV5-1,.,TRBJ2-7,CASSSRLAGQSGYEQYF,TGCGCCAGCAGCTCACGACTAGCGGGACAAAGTGGCTACGAGCAGTACTTC
TRBD2,TRBV4-1,.,TRBJ2-1,CASSQVPSGGAYNEQFF,TGCGCCAGCAGCCAAGTCCCTAGCGGGGGGGCCTACAATGAGCAGTTCTTC
TRBD1,TRBV28,few,TRBJ1-3,CASSTTRGRSGNTIYF,TGTGCCAGCAGCACAACCAGGGGGAGGAGTGGAAACACCATATATTTT
TRBD1,TRBV7-2,once,TRBJ1-1,CASSLDRGRVNTEAFF,TGTGCCAGCAGCTTGGACAGGGGGAGGGTGAACACTGAAGCTTTCTTT
.,TRBV28,.,TRBJ2-3,CASAASMDTQYF,TGTGCCAGCGCGGCGAGTATGGATACGCAGTATTTT
.,TRBV7-8,.,TRBJ2-5,CASSSDRTQETQYF,TGTGCCAGCAGCTCGGACAGAACCCAAGAGACCCAGTACTTC
.,TRBV6-1,few,TRBJ2-1,CASSDTWRNEQFF,TGTGCCAGCAGTGATACGTGGAGGAATGAGCAGTTCTTC
TRBD1,TRBV19,.,TRBJ2-1,CASRTGQAAYNEQFF,TGTGCCAGTAGAACTGGACAGGCGGCCTACAATGAGCAGTTCTTC
.,TRBV7-9,.,TRBJ2-7,CASSLRETGTYEQYF,TGTGCCAGCAGCCTTCGTGAGACAGGGACTTACGAGCAGTACTTC
.,TRBV7-6,few,TRBJ2-7,CASSLKGGTHEQYF,TGTGCCAGCAGCTTAAAGGGGGGGACCCACGAGCAGTACTTC
TRBD1,TRBV6-5,.,TRBJ2-7,CATEPYRGEQYF,TGTGCCACCGAGCCCTACAGGGGCGAGCAGTACTTC
TRBD1,TRBV6-1,.,TRBJ1-1,CASRRTGGKNTEAFF,TGTGCCAGCAGGAGAACAGGGGGTAAGAACACTGAAGCTTTCTTT
.,TRBV6-1,.,TRBJ2-7,CASRGGRWGYEQYF,TGTGCCAGCAGGGGAGGACGGTGGGGTTACGAGCAGTACTTC
.,TRBV7-2,.,TRBJ2-3,CASSLGTSTDTQYF,TGTGCCAGCAGCTTAGGGACTAGCACAGATACGCAGTATTTT
.,TRBV2,.,TRBJ2-1,CASSDRGEQFF,TGTGCCAGCAGTGACCGGGGTGAGCAGTTCTTC
.,TRBV7-9,few,TRBJ2-1,CASSGGVIYNEQFF,TGTGCCAGCAGCGGCGGGGTTATCTACAATGAGCAGTTCTTC
.,TRBV11-2,once,TRBJ2-4,CASSLGRENIQYF,TGTGCCAGCAGCTTAGGGAGGGAAAACATTCAGTACTTC
.,TRBV19,.,TRBJ1-1,CASSRTQRQINTEAFF,TGTGCCAGTAGTAGAACCCAGAGGCAGATTAACACTGAAGCTTTCTTT
.,TRBV30,.,TRBJ2-2,CAWSAIGVNTGELFF,TGTGCCTGGAGTGCAATAGGGGTGAACACCGGGGAGCTGTTTTTT
.,TRBV6-6,.,TRBJ2-1,CASSRESNEQFF,TGTGCCAGCAGCCGGGAGAGCAATGAGCAGTTCTTC
.,TRBV30,.,TRBJ1-1,CAWNLGTMNTEAFF,TGTGCCTGGAACCTCGGGACTATGAACACTGAAGCTTTCTTT
.,TRBV10-2,.,TRBJ1-1,CASSPGVNTEAFF,TGCGCCAGCAGCCCCGGGGTGAACACTGAAGCTTTCTTT
TRBD2,TRBV2,.,TRBJ2-2,CASRILAGGTGELFF,TGTGCCAGCAGGATACTAGCGGGGGGCACCGGGGAGCTGTTTTTT
TRBD1,TRBV29-1,.,TRBJ2-5,CSALWRDRPQETQYF,TGCAGCGCCCTTTGGCGGGACAGGCCACAAGAGACCCAGTACTTC
.,TRBV9,.,TRBJ1-1,CASSPHTEAFF,TGTGCCAGCAGCCCTCACACTGAAGCTTTCTTT
TRBD2,TRBV5-4,.,TRBJ2-4,CASSPSRGGYIQYF,TGTGCCAGCAGCCCGTCGCGCGGGGGATACATTCAGTACTTC
.,TRBV6-6,.,TRBJ1-5,CASIHPLSNQPQHF,TGTGCCAGCATCCACCCACTTAGCAATCAGCCCCAGCATTTT
.,TRBV19,.,TRBJ1-5,CASQVTGWDQPQHF,TGTGCCAGTCAAGTTACAGGGTGGGATCAGCCCCAGCATTTT
.,TRBV7-8,.,TRBJ2-5,CASSLAQSLVLSTQYF,TGTGCCAGCAGCTTAGCGCAATCCCTAGTATTGTCGACCCAGTACTTC
TRBD2,TRBV7-9,.,TRBJ2-3,CASSGLRGASTDTQYF,TGTGCCAGCAGCGGACTGCGGGGGGCTAGCACAGATACGCAGTATTTT
.,TRBV10-2,.,TRBJ1-1,CASSDSGRGAFF,TGCGCCAGCAGTGACAGCGGGCGGGGAGCTTTCTTT
.,TRBV7-9,.,TRBJ2-5,CASSVVPKGDQYF,TGTGCCAGCAGCGTAGTGCCCAAGGGAGACCAGTACTTC
TRBD1,TRBV7-9,.,TRBJ2-7,CASSPQGQGFPYEQYF,TGTGCCAGCAGCCCCCAGGGACAGGGGTTCCCCTACGAGCAGTACTTC
TRBD1,TRBV6-6,.,TRBJ2-7,CASSYSRDSPAF,TGTGCCAGCAGTTACTCGAGGGACAGTCCCGCTTTC
TRBD2,TRBV7-2,once,TRBJ2-7,CASSKQERGGQYEQYF,TGTGCCAGCAGCAAACAAGAGCGGGGGGGCCAGTACGAGCAGTACTTC
TRBD1,TRBV11-2,.,TRBJ1-2,CASSLGGQGPRGYTF,TGTGCCAGCAGCTTAGGCGGACAGGGCCCAAGGGGCTACACCTTC
.,TRBV28,.,TRBJ2-3,CASSPLAGSDTQYF,TGTGCCAGCAGTCCTTTGGCCGGGTCCGATACGCAGTATTTT
.,TRBV6-1,.,TRBJ1-5,CASSGGGEGQPQHF,TGTGCCTCCTCGGGAGGGGGTGAGGGTCAGCCCCAGCATTTT